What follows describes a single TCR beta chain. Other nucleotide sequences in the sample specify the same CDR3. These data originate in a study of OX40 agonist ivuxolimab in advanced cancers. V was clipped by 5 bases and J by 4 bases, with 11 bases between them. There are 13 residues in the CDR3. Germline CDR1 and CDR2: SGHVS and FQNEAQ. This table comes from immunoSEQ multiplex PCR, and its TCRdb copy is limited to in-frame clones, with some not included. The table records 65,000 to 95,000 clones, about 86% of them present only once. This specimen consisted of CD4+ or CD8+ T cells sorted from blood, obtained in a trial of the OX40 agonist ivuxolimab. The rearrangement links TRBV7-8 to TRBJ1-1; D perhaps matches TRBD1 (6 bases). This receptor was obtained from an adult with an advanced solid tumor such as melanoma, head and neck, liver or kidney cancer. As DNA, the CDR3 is TGTGCCAGCAGCCCAAAGGGGGGCACTGAAGCTTTCTTT. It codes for CASSPKGGTEAFF. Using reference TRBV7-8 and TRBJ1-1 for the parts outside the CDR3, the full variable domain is GAGVSQSPRYKVAKRGQDVALRCDPISGHVSLFWYQQALGQGPEFLTYFQNEAQLDKSGLPSDRFFAERPEGSVSTLKIQRTQQEDSAVYLCASSPKGGTEAFFGQGTRLTVV.